The clone carrying this T cell receptor beta chain has just one count. Study processing details: Nucleated cell number was recorded as an estimate derived from reference gene primer amplification. The protocol was immunoSEQ multiplex PCR, while the TCRdb copy is restricted to in-frame clones and leaves out a portion. Clone size and V and J calls were adopted from that table, with D and trimming inferred from the DNA. The sample includes about 81,000 clones, about nine tenths of them seen just once. The data originate from a study of blood T cell repertoires in COVID-19. Study-wide context: Acute-phase and convalescent COVID-19 samples originated in the United States, Italy and Spain. T cells, B-cell-depleted T cells, or PBMCs supplied cDNA or gDNA.

The V gene's germline CDR1 is MNHEY and CDR2 SVGAGI. V dropped 0 bases and J dropped 10 bases, with 13 bases sitting between them. There are 14 residues in the CDR3. Sequencing was carried out using peripheral blood. V gene TRBV6-5 combines with J gene TRBJ2-1; a possible D gene is TRBD1 (6 bases). The receptor was isolated from a woman between 50 and 59 years old in a cohort sampled during active COVID-19. The chain's CDR3 is CASSYSNRVGEQFF. The CDR3 coding sequence is TGTGCCAGCAGTTACTCGAACAGGGTAGGGGAGCAGTTCTTC.